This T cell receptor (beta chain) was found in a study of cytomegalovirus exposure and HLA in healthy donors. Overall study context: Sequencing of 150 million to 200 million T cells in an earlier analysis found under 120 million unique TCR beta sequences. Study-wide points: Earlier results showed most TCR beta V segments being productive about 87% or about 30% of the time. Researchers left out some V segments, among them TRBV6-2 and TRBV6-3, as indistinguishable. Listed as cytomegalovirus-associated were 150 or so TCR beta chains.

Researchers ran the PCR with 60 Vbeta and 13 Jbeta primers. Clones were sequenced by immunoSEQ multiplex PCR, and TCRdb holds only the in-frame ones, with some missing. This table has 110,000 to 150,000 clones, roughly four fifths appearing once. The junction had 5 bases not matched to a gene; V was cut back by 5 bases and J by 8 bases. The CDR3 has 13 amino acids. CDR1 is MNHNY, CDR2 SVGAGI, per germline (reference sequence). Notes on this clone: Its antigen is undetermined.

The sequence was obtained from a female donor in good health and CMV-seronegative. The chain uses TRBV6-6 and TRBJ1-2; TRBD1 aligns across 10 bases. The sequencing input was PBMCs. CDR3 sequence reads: CASSGGTGAGYTF. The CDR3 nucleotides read TGTGCCAGCAGTGGTGGGACAGGGGCAGGCTACACCTTC.